These 25 T cell receptor beta chains share one sample of origin, sequenced in a study of OX40 agonist ivuxolimab in advanced cancers. Using immunoSEQ multiplex PCR, the repertoire was profiled, and TCRdb retains in-frame clones only, with some absent. The sample shows about 69,000 clones, about 89% of them seen only once. The source was CD4+ or CD8+ T cells sorted from blood, collected in a trial of the OX40 agonist ivuxolimab. These receptors originate from an adult with an advanced solid tumor such as melanoma, head and neck, liver or kidney cancer.

The V gene is TRBV28, the J gene TRBJ1-2, with no clear D. In germline, CDR1 is MDHEN, CDR2 SYDVKM. This CDR3 region has 14 residues. Trimming removed 2 bases at V and 0 bases at J, with 7 bases between. DNA for the CDR3: TGTGCCAGCAGTTTAGGCAGCGCTAACTATGGCTACACCTTC. Translating gives CASSLGSANYGYTF.

J is TRBJ2-2 and V is TRBV7-6; TRBD1 matches at 9 bases. The CDR3 length is 16 residues. The germline CDR1 and CDR2 sequences are SGHVS and FNYEAQ. The V gene end was trimmed by 4 bases and the J gene end by 6 bases; junction bases not matched to a gene: 9. The CDR3 region has the DNA TGTGCCAGCAGCTCCCGGACAGGGGATATCGCCGGGGAGCTGTTTTTT. The encoded protein is CASSSRTGDIAGELFF.

The chain has TRBV19 and TRBJ2-7, with D perhaps matching TRBD1 or TRBD2 (5 bases each). CDR1 and CDR2 from the germline V gene are LNHDA and SQIVND (reference sequence). CDR3 length: 14 residues. Trimming removed 6 bases at V and 0 bases at J, with 12 bases between. Written as DNA, the CDR3 is TGTGCCAGTAGGCCCGGGGACGCCTCCTACGAGCAGTACTTC. Amino acids: CASRPGDASYEQYF.

The J gene is TRBJ2-1, the V gene TRBV7-9, with D perhaps TRBD1 or TRBD2 (5 bases each). The CDR3 is made up of 16 amino acids. V lost 4 bases and J lost 4, with 17 bases in between. Germline V gives CDR1 SEHNR, CDR2 FQNEAQ (reference sequence). CDR3 bases: TGTGCCAGCAGCTGGGACGCGGTACGAGTTTACAATGAGCAGTTCTTC. Translating gives CASSWDAVRVYNEQFF.

The chain links TRBV6-6 to TRBJ2-1; 10 nucleotides match TRBD1. Germline-derived CDR1 and CDR2 are MNHNY and SVGAGI (reference sequence). The CDR3 totals 16 residues. V trimming: 5 bases; J trimming: 1 base; junction bases outside the gene matches: 5. CDR3 residues: CASSPPGQGSYNEQFF. The CDR3 DNA is TGTGCCAGCAGTCCTCCGGGACAGGGGTCCTACAATGAGCAGTTCTTC.

The J gene is TRBJ2-5, the V gene TRBV5-4; either TRBD1 or TRBD2 may supply D (6 bases each). The V end was cut by 1 base, the J end by 7 bases, with 11 bases between. Germline assignment: CDR1 SGHNT and CDR2 YYREEE (reference sequence). This CDR3 is built from 13 residues. CDR3 DNA: TGTGCCAGCAGCTTGTCTAAGGGGGGGACCCAGTACTTC. Protein sequence: CASSLSKGGTQYF.

V and J are TRBV4-2 and TRBJ1-2, with a tentative D call TRBD1 (6 bases). CDR3 length equals 14 residues. Germline V CDR1 and CDR2: LGHNA, YNFKEQ. V was trimmed by 3 bases and J by 4 bases, leaving 12 bases between them. CDR3 sequence (DNA): TGTGCCAGCAGCCACCACACAGGGAGCTATGGCTACACCTTC. It yields the protein CASSHHTGSYGYTF.

The chain has TRBV5-1 and TRBJ2-5; no reliable D call. Germline CDR1 reads SGHRS; CDR2 reads YFSETQ. The V and J ends lost 0 bases and 2 bases respectively, with 5 bases between them. This CDR3 is 13 amino acids long. Here the CDR3 reads CASSLEVQETQYF. CDR3 nucleotides: TGCGCCAGCAGCTTGGAAGTACAAGAGACCCAGTACTTC.

This clone is a singleton in its sample. CDR3 DNA sequence: TGTGCCAGCAGCTTAGTAGGGTCGGACGAGCAGTACTTC. Amino acids: CASSLVGSDEQYF. J is TRBJ2-7 and V is TRBV5-6; D gene ambiguous. The germline CDR1 and CDR2 sequences are SGHDT and YYEEEE. The CDR3 is made up of 13 amino acids. The V end lost 2 bases, the J end lost 5 bases, and 11 bases lay between the germline ends.

This chain joins TRBV6-5 and TRBJ1-5; the match to TRBD1 covers 10 bases. The germline CDR1 and CDR2 sequences are MNHEY and SVGAGI. This CDR3 has 14 residues. V trimming: 5 bases; J trimming: 6 bases; junction bases outside the gene matches: 4. In nucleotides, the CDR3 is TGTGCCAGCAGTACCGACAGGGGGCGTCAGCCCCAGCATTTT. The encoded protein is CASSTDRGRQPQHF.

This rearrangement joins TRBV6-1 to TRBJ1-5; no definite D call. Per the germline V gene, CDR1 is MNHNS and CDR2 is SASEGT. Trimming removed 5 bases at V and 7 bases at J, with 12 bases between. The CDR3 sequence is 13 residues long. CDR3 nucleotides: TGTGCCAGCAGTCGAAACACATACCAGCCCCAGCATTTT. Protein: CASSRNTYQPQHF.

The rearrangement links TRBV11-2 to TRBJ2-1; 9 bases line up with TRBD2. The CDR3 sequence is 15 residues long. The germline gives CDR1 SGHAT, CDR2 FQNNGV. V was pared by 5 bases and J by 3 bases, with 5 bases of the junction left unmatched. CDR3 sequence reads: CASSPGLANYNEQFF. DNA for the CDR3: TGTGCCAGCAGCCCCGGACTAGCGAACTACAATGAGCAGTTCTTC. The complete variable domain, with remaining parts taken from reference TRBV11-2 and TRBJ2-1, reads EAGVAQSPRYKIIEKRQSVAFWCNPISGHATLYWYQQILGQGPKLLIQFQNNGVVDDSQLPKDRFSAERLKGVDSTLKIQPAKLEDSAVYLCASSPGLANYNEQFFGPGTRLTVL.

The V call is TRBV15, the J call TRBJ1-1; possibly TRBD1 for D (6 bases). Trimming left V 5 bases short and J 7 bases short, with 11 bases between. Germline V lookup: CDR1 LNHNV, CDR2 YYDKDF (reference sequence). CDR3 length equals 12 residues. The CDR3 protein is CATSRDRSEAFF. The CDR3 DNA reads TGTGCCACCAGCCGTGACAGGAGTGAAGCTTTCTTT.

This clone was picked up one time. The chain links TRBV27 to TRBJ1-1; TRBD1 aligns across 8 bases. The germline CDR1 and CDR2 sequences are MNHEY and SMNVEV (reference sequence). V shed 5 bases, J shed 2 bases, and the junction held 7 bases outside the gene matches. The CDR3 consists of 15 residues. In DNA, the CDR3 is TGTGCCAGCAGTCCCAGGGGGCCACGAAACACTGAAGCTTTCTTT. Amino acids: CASSPRGPRNTEAFF.

The genes are TRBV7-6 and TRBJ2-1; D possibly corresponds to TRBD2 (6 bases). Germline V gene data show CDR1 as SGHVS and CDR2 as FNYEAQ. Trimming took 0 bases from V and 7 from J, leaving 16 bases between them. The CDR3 is 16 residues long. DNA for the CDR3: TGTGCCAGCAGCTTAGCGTTGGAGGGAGTTGGGAATGAGCAGTTCTTC. The encoded protein is CASSLALEGVGNEQFF.

This sequence joins TRBV19 and TRBJ1-1, with 8 bases matching TRBD1. Germline-derived CDR1 and CDR2 are LNHDA and SQIVND (reference sequence). This CDR3 contains 15 residues. The V segment lost 0 bases and the J segment 4 bases; nucleotides outside the gene matches: 4. This chain's CDR3 is CASSIDSGGFTEAFF. Here the CDR3 DNA reads TGTGCCAGTAGTATAGATTCAGGGGGCTTCACTGAAGCTTTCTTT.

This CDR3 reads CASSQDAGTSGRNEQYF. DNA of the CDR3: TGCGCCAGCAGCCAAGATGCCGGGACTAGCGGGAGGAACGAGCAGTACTTC. The genes are TRBV4-1 and TRBJ2-7; TRBD2 matches at 15 bases. V was pared by 0 bases and J by 5 bases, with 5 bases of the junction left unmatched. Per the germline V gene, CDR1 is MGHRA and CDR2 is YSYEKL. This CDR3 contains 17 residues.

The CDR3: CASSLGSGETQYF. Here the CDR3 DNA reads TGTGCCAGCAGCCTTGGGTCGGGAGAGACCCAGTACTTC. The gene calls are TRBV7-2 and TRBJ2-5; no definite D call. Trimming cost V 5 bases and J 4 bases, with 11 bases left between them. This CDR3 has 13 amino acids. From germline, CDR1 is SGHTA and CDR2 FQGNSA.

The chain combines TRBV6-6 with TRBJ1-1, with unresolved D. V was pared by 2 bases and J by 2 bases, with 9 bases between. The length of the CDR3 is 14 residues. In germline, CDR1 is MNHNY, CDR2 SVGAGI (reference sequence). The chain's CDR3 is CASSYRDGNTEAFF. The CDR3, as DNA: TGTGCCAGCAGTTACAGGGATGGTAACACTGAAGCTTTCTTT.

The chain has TRBV14 and TRBJ1-2; D not resolved. CDR1 and CDR2 from the germline V gene are SGHDN and FVKESK. This CDR3 has 14 amino acids. Trimming cost V 1 base and J 2 bases, with 8 bases left between them. The CDR3 nucleotides are TGTGCCAGCAGCCAAGTCGCAGCAAACTATGGCTACACCTTC. The encoded protein is CASSQVAANYGYTF.

With regard to this clone: This sample also contains other DNA sequences that code for the same CDR3. The chain links TRBV5-1 to TRBJ2-3, with 8 bases lining up with TRBD1. The CDR3 length is 15 residues. V lost 3 bases to trimming and J lost 2 bases; unmatched junction nucleotides: 5. Germline V gene data show CDR1 as SGHRS and CDR2 as YFSETQ. The CDR3 region is CASSSGQGDTDTQYF. As DNA, the CDR3 is TGCGCCAGCAGCTCCGGACAGGGCGACACAGATACGCAGTATTTT.

In its sample, this clone was seen once. This chain links TRBV5-1 with TRBJ1-3, with a tentative D call TRBD1 (6 bases). The CDR3 loop spans 15 amino acids. Trimming took 1 base from V and 0 from J, leaving 8 bases between them. Germline CDR1 and CDR2: SGHRS and YFSETQ. CDR3 sequence: CASSLTGTSGNTIYF. The CDR3 nucleotides are TGCGCCAGCAGCTTGACAGGGACCTCTGGAAACACCATATATTTT.

A single count supports this clone. The chain recombines TRBV29-1 with TRBJ2-1, with 12 bases identical to TRBD2. The CDR3 extends over 15 amino acids. Per germline, CDR1 SQVTM and CDR2 ANQGSEA. V dropped 5 bases and J dropped 6; count of bases not matched to a gene: 8. The CDR3 protein is CSVQTSGRKFNEQFF. In DNA, the CDR3 is TGCAGCGTTCAGACTAGCGGGAGAAAATTCAATGAGCAGTTCTTC.

The chain employs TRBV7-8 and TRBJ2-3; TRBD2 matches 10 bases. Germline V gene data show CDR1 as SGHVS and CDR2 as FQNEAQ. V gave up 1 base and J gave up 2 bases; unmatched junction bases: 3. The CDR3 runs 16 residues. CDR3 bases: TGTGCCAGCAGCTTAGGTACTAGCGGGATCACAGATACGCAGTATTTT. This sequence encodes CASSLGTSGITDTQYF. The variable domain in full, with the rest retrieved from reference TRBV7-8 and TRBJ2-3, is GAGVSQSPRYKVAKRGQDVALRCDPISGHVSLFWYQQALGQGPEFLTYFQNEAQLDKSGLPSDRFFAERPEGSVSTLKIQRTQQEDSAVYLCASSLGTSGITDTQYFGPGTRLTVL.

The rearrangement uses TRBV18 and TRBJ1-1, with TRBD1 matching over 11 bases. J lost 6 bases, V lost 1 base, and 10 bases had no gene match. The CDR3 covers 17 residues. Germline V gives CDR1 KGHSH, CDR2 LQKENI. Here the CDR3 DNA reads TGTGCCAGCTCACCACGGCAGGGACAGGGGGAGAGGGCTGAAGCTTTCTTT. This encodes CASSPRQGQGERAEAFF.